This passage covers 25 T cell receptor beta chains from one sample sequenced in a study of Ad26.COV2.S vaccination and SARS-CoV-2 variants. Sequencing used immunoSEQ multiplex PCR; TCRdb keeps in-frame clones, though not all of them. The sample includes a few hundred thousand clones, approximately 88% of them seen just once. Treatment: 15 to 20 received Ad26.COV2.S at low or high dose, single or two shots; 5 received placebo; per-sample allocation not given. Following the first vaccine or placebo injection, samples were taken on day 63. Sequencing was performed on peripheral blood, taken in a trial of Ad26.COV2.S vaccine versus placebo. The source of these receptors is a person between 18 and 59 years old who received the Ad26.COV2.S COVID-19 vaccine or a placebo.

The chain employs TRBV18 and TRBJ2-7; 8 bases line up with TRBD2. In germline, CDR1 is KGHSH, CDR2 LQKENI. J was trimmed by 4 bases and V by 6 bases; bases with no gene match: 8. The CDR3 contains 14 residues. In DNA, the CDR3 is TGTGCCAGCTCCACCACCCTAGCGGGTTACGAGCAGTACTTC. It codes for CASSTTLAGYEQYF.

The J gene is TRBJ2-7, the V gene TRBV7-6, with no clear D. The CDR3 is 14 residues long. V shed 5 bases and J shed 3 bases, with 14 bases lying between them. Looked up from germline, CDR1 is SGHVS and CDR2 is FNYEAQ. The CDR3 protein is CASSARGQDYEQYF. The CDR3 nucleotides are TGTGCCAGCAGCGCGAGAGGCCAGGACTACGAGCAGTACTTC.

This sequence joins TRBV5-4 and TRBJ2-5; no definite D call. V lost 0 bases and J lost 2, with 8 bases in between. The CDR3 is made up of 14 amino acids. From germline, CDR1 is SGHNT and CDR2 YYREEE (reference sequence). This CDR3 reads CASSLANGQETQYF. CDR3 nucleotides: TGTGCCAGCAGCTTGGCAAACGGTCAAGAGACCCAGTACTTC.

The chain combines TRBV6-5 with TRBJ2-3; 12 bases agree with TRBD2. The CDR3 is 15 residues long. Unmatched junction bases numbered 6, after V lost 4 bases and J lost 7 bases. Germline loops: CDR1 MNHEY, CDR2 SVGAGI. CDR3 sequence: CASSLTSGGLNTQYF. DNA for the CDR3: TGTGCCAGCAGTTTAACTAGCGGGGGGCTTAATACGCAGTATTTT.

The count of this clone is one. The chain joins TRBV28 to TRBJ1-5, with D unresolved. The CDR3 has 15 residues. V lost 3 bases and J 2 bases, leaving 11 bases between the germline ends. In germline, CDR1 is MDHEN, CDR2 SYDVKM. The CDR3 is CASSLVGAGNQPQHF. The DNA of the CDR3 is TGTGCCAGCAGTTTGGTAGGAGCTGGCAATCAGCCCCAGCATTTT. Supplemented by reference TRBV28 and TRBJ1-5, the full variable domain reads DVKVTQSSRYLVKRTGEKVFLECVQDMDHENMFWYRQDPGLGLRLIYFSYDVKMKEKGDIPEGYSVSREKKERFSLILESASTNQTSMYLCASSLVGAGNQPQHFGDGTRLSIL.

This chain joins TRBV13 and TRBJ2-7; 12 bases are shared with TRBD2. The CDR3 is 15 residues long. CDR1 PRHDT and CDR2 FYEKMQ come from the germline V gene (reference sequence). V lost 5 bases and J lost 4; bases outside the gene matches: 6. CDR3 loop: CASSPASGGEYEQYF. CDR3 sequence (DNA): TGTGCCAGCAGCCCCGCTAGCGGGGGGGAATACGAGCAGTACTTC.

The V and J genes are TRBV6-5 and TRBJ1-1; D unclear. The CDR3 is 13 residues long. V lost 5 bases, J lost 0 bases, and 7 bases lay in between. The V gene's germline CDR1 is MNHEY and CDR2 SVGAGI. The chain's CDR3 is CASSNSMNTEAFF. CDR3 in DNA: TGTGCCAGCAGTAACAGCATGAACACTGAAGCTTTCTTT.

The V gene is TRBV6-5, the J gene TRBJ2-3, with a weak D call TRBD2 (6 bases). V lost 0 bases to trimming and J lost 7 bases, with 14 bases between them. Germline lookup yields CDR1 MNHEY and CDR2 SVGAGI. The CDR3 is 15 amino acids. The CDR3 here is CASSYSTGTSNTQYF. CDR3 in DNA: TGTGCCAGCAGTTACTCAACTGGGACTTCAAATACGCAGTATTTT.

The sample holds one count of this clone. J is TRBJ2-3 and V is TRBV7-2; TRBD2 matches at 13 bases. The germline V gene encodes CDR1 SGHTA and CDR2 FQGNSA. The CDR3 covers 18 residues. J was trimmed by 0 bases and V by 4 bases; bases with no gene match: 7. Written as DNA, the CDR3 is TGTGCCAGCAGCTCCGGGACTAGCGGGGCGCTTAGCACAGATACGCAGTATTTT. This sequence encodes CASSSGTSGALSTDTQYF.

This CDR3 reads CASSYRQVNYGYTF. CDR3 nucleotide sequence: TGTGCCAGCAGTTACCGACAGGTTAACTATGGCTACACCTTC. The chain recombines TRBV6-5 with TRBJ1-2, with D possibly matching TRBD1 (6 bases). V dropped 2 bases and J dropped 1 base, with 8 bases sitting between them. This CDR3 contains 14 residues. Per the germline V gene, CDR1 is MNHEY and CDR2 is SVGAGI.

V gene TRBV12-3 or TRBV12-4 combines with J gene TRBJ1-2, with D possibly TRBD1 on 5 matching bases. This CDR3 has 13 amino acids. V dropped 7 bases and J dropped 7 bases, with 16 bases sitting between them. This CDR3 reads CASTSGESGGYTF. In nucleotides, the CDR3 is TGTGCCAGCACTTCGGGGGAATCGGGTGGCTACACCTTC.

The CDR3 DNA follows: TGCGCCAGCAGTGAGTCGGTGGGAACCTTCTACGAGCAGTACTTC. Protein product: CASSESVGTFYEQYF. This chain connects TRBV10-1 to TRBJ2-7; D unclear. Germline CDR1 is WNHNN and CDR2 is SYGVQD (reference sequence). This CDR3 is 15 amino acids long. V lost 0 bases and J lost 3, with 12 bases in between.

The genes are TRBV7-8 and TRBJ2-5, with a tentative D call TRBD1 (6 bases). Germline values: CDR1 SGHVS, CDR2 FQNEAQ. V lost 4 bases and J 2 bases, leaving 11 bases between the germline ends. The CDR3 is made up of 14 amino acids. The CDR3 loop reads CASSSTGFQETQYF. Written as DNA, the CDR3 is TGTGCCAGCAGCTCTACAGGGTTTCAAGAGACCCAGTACTTC.

This chain joins TRBV27 and TRBJ1-2; maybe TRBD1 (5 bases). V was shortened by 5 bases and J by 8 bases, with 24 bases between the two germline ends. The CDR3 runs 16 residues. Per the germline V gene, CDR1 is MNHEY and CDR2 is SMNVEV (reference sequence). Here the CDR3 DNA reads TGTGCCAGCAGTGACCGCCCCCAGGGTCGGATATCGGGCTACACCTTC. This encodes CASSDRPQGRISGYTF.

The chain carries TRBV4-1 and TRBJ2-3; tentatively, D is TRBD1 or TRBD2 (6 bases each). The CDR3 loop spans 16 amino acids. V shed 4 bases and J shed 2 bases, with 16 bases lying between them. Germline V gene data show CDR1 as MGHRA and CDR2 as YSYEKL. The CDR3 sequence: CASSPSGAGNTDTQYF. CDR3 bases: TGCGCCAGCAGCCCCTCAGGGGCGGGGAACACAGATACGCAGTATTTT.

Points on this clone: The same CDR3 is also encoded by other DNA sequences in this sample. The chain employs TRBV7-2 and TRBJ2-3; D ambiguous. The germline V gene has CDR1 SGHTA and CDR2 FQGNSA. Deletions cut 5 bases from V and 1 base from J, with 4 bases between. The CDR3 length is 12 residues. In nucleotides, the CDR3 is TGTGCCAGCAGCAGACGCACAGATACGCAGTATTTT. Its translation: CASSRRTDTQYF.

This chain joins TRBV19 and TRBJ2-1, with 7 bases identical to TRBD1. Germline CDR1 is LNHDA and CDR2 is SQIVND (reference sequence). This CDR3 comprises 14 residues. V shed 5 bases and J 4 bases; nucleotides not matched to a gene: 5. CDR3 nucleotide sequence: TGTGCCAGTAGTCCGGGACAGATATACAATGAGCAGTTCTTC. This translates into CASSPGQIYNEQFF.

The gene calls are TRBV30 and TRBJ2-7; 9 bases agree with TRBD1. The V gene's germline CDR1 is GTSNPN and CDR2 SVGIG (reference sequence). This CDR3 spans 14 amino acids. With V trimmed by 5 bases and J by 2 bases, 7 bases remained unmatched. The CDR3 loop is CAWDGTGTAYEQYF. The CDR3 bases are TGTGCCTGGGATGGGACAGGGACGGCCTACGAGCAGTACTTC.

The V gene is TRBV25-1, the J gene TRBJ1-2, with a possible D match to TRBD1 (6 bases). This CDR3 has 15 residues. Per germline, CDR1 MGHDK and CDR2 SYGVNS. V was shortened by 1 base and J by 4 bases, with 13 bases between the two germline ends. The DNA of the CDR3 is TGTGCCAGCAGTGAATCAAGGGGGGTGGGCTATGGCTACACCTTC. This encodes CASSESRGVGYGYTF.

This clone was observed a handful of times. The chain uses TRBV3-1 (or the pseudogene TRBV3-2) and TRBJ2-7, with D perhaps TRBD2 (6 bases). Germline V gene lookup returns CDR1 LGHDT and CDR2 YNNKEL (reference sequence). V shed 1 base and J shed 4 bases, with 11 bases lying between them. This CDR3 has 14 residues. CDR3 DNA sequence: TGTGCCAGCAGCCAAGGGGCGGGGAGTTACGAGCAGTACTTC. It yields the protein CASSQGAGSYEQYF.

This clone was counted once. The V call is TRBV6-6, the J call TRBJ2-7; no definite D call. The germline CDR1 and CDR2 sequences are MNHNY and SVGAGI (reference sequence). The V end lost 2 bases, the J end lost 3 bases, and 11 bases lay between the germline ends. This CDR3 has 14 residues. In DNA form, the CDR3 reads TGTGCCAGCAGTTACGGGTTCTCCGGCTACGAGCAGTACTTC. Amino acid sequence: CASSYGFSGYEQYF.

The V gene is TRBV19, the J gene TRBJ1-1; no clear D gene. Germline V CDR1 and CDR2: LNHDA, SQIVND (reference sequence). Trimming pared 6 bases from V and 1 base from J, leaving 9 bases between. There are 13 residues in the CDR3. This CDR3 is CASRRLENTEAFF. In DNA form, the CDR3 reads TGTGCCAGTAGGAGACTTGAGAACACTGAAGCTTTCTTT. Full variable domain (missing parts from reference TRBV19 and TRBJ1-1): DGGITQSPKYLFRKEGQNVTLSCEQNLNHDAMYWYRQDPGQGLRLIYYSQIVNDFQKGDIAEGYSVSREKKESFPLTVTSAQKNPTAFYLCASRRLENTEAFFGQGTRLTVV.

V and J are TRBV5-1 and TRBJ2-7; D not certain. Germline loops: CDR1 SGHRS, CDR2 YFSETQ. The CDR3 totals 14 residues. V was shortened by 0 bases and J by 0 bases, with 7 bases between the two germline ends. The CDR3 DNA reads as TGCGCCAGCAGCTTGGGCGAGAACTCCTACGAGCAGTACTTC. This codes for CASSLGENSYEQYF. Drawing the rest from reference TRBV5-1 and TRBJ2-7, the complete variable domain is KAGVTQTPRYLIKTRGQQVTLSCSPISGHRSVSWYQQTPGQGLQFLFEYFSETQRNKGNFPGRFSGRQFSNSRSEMNVSTLELGDSALYLCASSLGENSYEQYFGPGTRLTVT.

The chain joins TRBV30 to TRBJ2-7; D may correspond to TRBD1 or TRBD2 (6 bases each). The V end lost 0 bases, the J end lost 1 base, and 10 bases lay between the germline ends. CDR3 length: 14 residues. Germline V gene lookup returns CDR1 GTSNPN and CDR2 SVGIG (reference sequence). DNA for the CDR3: TGTGCCTGGAGTGTAGGAGGGGGTTCCTACGAGCAGTACTTC. Translation gives CAWSVGGGSYEQYF.

The rearrangement links TRBV4-2 to TRBJ2-7; D may be TRBD1 or TRBD2 (5 bases each). Germline V gene lookup returns CDR1 LGHNA and CDR2 YNFKEQ. Trimming removed 0 bases at V and 6 bases at J, with 15 bases between. CDR3 length: 15 residues. CDR3 nucleotides: TGTGCCAGCAGCCAAGATTGGGGGTGGTCCGCCGAGCAGTACTTC. It yields the protein CASSQDWGWSAEQYF.